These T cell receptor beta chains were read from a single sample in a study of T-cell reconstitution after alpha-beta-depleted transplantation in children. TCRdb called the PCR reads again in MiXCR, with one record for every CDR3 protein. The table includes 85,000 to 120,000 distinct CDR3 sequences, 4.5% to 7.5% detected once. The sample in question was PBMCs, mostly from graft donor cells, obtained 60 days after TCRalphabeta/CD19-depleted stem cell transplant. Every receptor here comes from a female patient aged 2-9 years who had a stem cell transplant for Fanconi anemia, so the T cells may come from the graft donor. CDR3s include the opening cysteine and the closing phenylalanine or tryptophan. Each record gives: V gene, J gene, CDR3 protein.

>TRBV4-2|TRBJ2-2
CASSQDEGELFF
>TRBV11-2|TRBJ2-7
CASSSGGGEQYF
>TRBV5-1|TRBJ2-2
CASSGDNTGELFF
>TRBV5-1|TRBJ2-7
CASSWGLLYEQYF
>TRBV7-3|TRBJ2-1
CASSLRREWNEQFF
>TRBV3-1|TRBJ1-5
CASSQDRGQPQHF
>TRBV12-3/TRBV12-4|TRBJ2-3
CASRFVRGLGNTDTQYF
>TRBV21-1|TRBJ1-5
CASSHPGDRGDQPQHF
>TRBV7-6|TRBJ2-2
CASSNLGPASYTGELFF
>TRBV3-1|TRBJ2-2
CASSQGVGTTGELFF
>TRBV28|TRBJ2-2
CASSLIRSRRGTGELFF
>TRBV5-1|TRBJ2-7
CASSLPSGGHEQYF
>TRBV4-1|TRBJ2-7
CASSPIGTGFYEQYF
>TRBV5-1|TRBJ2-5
CASRDQETQYF
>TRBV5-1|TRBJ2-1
CASRLDAPYNEQFF
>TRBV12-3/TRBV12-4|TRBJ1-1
CASSFPFF
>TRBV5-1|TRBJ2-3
CASSVAGGHTTQYF
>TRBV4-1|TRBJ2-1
CASSQAPNEQFF
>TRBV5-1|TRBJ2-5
CASSPDQETQYF
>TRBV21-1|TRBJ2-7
CASSKVAGRDEQYF
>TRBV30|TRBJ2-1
CAWSVGGVLTSGEQFF
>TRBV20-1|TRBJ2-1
CSARDLKGAGGPEQFF
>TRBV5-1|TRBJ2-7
CASSLRQGYYEQYF
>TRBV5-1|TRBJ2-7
CASSLDRTIYEQYF
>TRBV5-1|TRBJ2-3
CASSFPSSTDTQYF
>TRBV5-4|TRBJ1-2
CASSRLGNPLGYTF
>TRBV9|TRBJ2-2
CASSVSSGPTGELFF
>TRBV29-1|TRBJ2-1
CSVSLANEQFF
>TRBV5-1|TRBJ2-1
CASSPLGRGIMDNEQFF
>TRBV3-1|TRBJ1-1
CASSQALLNTEAFF
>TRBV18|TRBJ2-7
CASSGQGLSYEQYF
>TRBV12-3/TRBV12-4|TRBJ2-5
CASSPPLAGGETQYF
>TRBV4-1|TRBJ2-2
CASSQGGSSTGELFF